Listed below are T cell receptor beta chains from one sample, sequenced in a study of blood T cell repertoires in COVID-19. The data were produced by immunoSEQ multiplex PCR, yet TCRdb's version contains in-frame clones alone and is incomplete. The top ten hold roughly 0.9% of the sample, which has roughly 170,000 clones, 80% to 90% seen once. The specimen sequenced was peripheral blood. Source of these receptors: a woman aged 18-29 years who had recovered from COVID-19. Each CDR3 is given with its conserved first and last residue. D genes are given only for firm matches. Clone size, where shown, is once, few, many, or a class for clones that have expanded.

j_gene: TRBJ2-1; v_gene: TRBV13; d_gene: TRBD2; abundance: -; CDR3nt: TGTGCCAGCAGCCCCCTAGCGGGGCCCACCTACAATGAGCAGTTCTTC; CDR3aa: CASSPLAGPTYNEQFF
j_gene: TRBJ2-1; v_gene: TRBV7-2; d_gene: -; abundance: -; CDR3nt: TGTGCCAGCAGCTCACAGGTGGGGGCACACAATGAGCAGTTCTTC; CDR3aa: CASSSQVGAHNEQFF
j_gene: TRBJ1-2; v_gene: TRBV7-9; d_gene: -; abundance: -; CDR3nt: TGTGCCAGCAGCTTAGAGCGGGGGCTTGGCTACACCTTC; CDR3aa: CASSLERGLGYTF
j_gene: TRBJ1-1; v_gene: TRBV27; d_gene: -; abundance: -; CDR3nt: TGTGCCAGCAAACAGGACCCCGGGACTGAAGCTTTCTTT; CDR3aa: CASKQDPGTEAFF
j_gene: TRBJ1-6; v_gene: TRBV6-4; d_gene: -; abundance: -; CDR3nt: TGTGCCAGCAGAGCAGGGTCCCGCTCCTATAATTCACCCCTCCACTTT; CDR3aa: CASRAGSRSYNSPLHF
j_gene: TRBJ2-2; v_gene: TRBV21-1; d_gene: -; abundance: -; CDR3nt: TGTGCCAGCAGCAAACGGAGGAGGGGAGGCGCGGCACCCACCGGGGAGCTGTTTTTT; CDR3aa: CASSKRRRGGAAPTGELFF
j_gene: TRBJ1-3; v_gene: TRBV7-2; d_gene: -; abundance: -; CDR3nt: TGTGCCAGCAGCTTAGCGCAGGGATTAAACACCATATATTTT; CDR3aa: CASSLAQGLNTIYF
j_gene: TRBJ2-2; v_gene: TRBV4-1; d_gene: -; abundance: -; CDR3nt: TGCGCCAGCAGCCAAGACCCGCGGCGAAACACCGGGGAGCTGTTTTTT; CDR3aa: CASSQDPRRNTGELFF
j_gene: TRBJ2-2; v_gene: TRBV29-1; d_gene: -; abundance: few; CDR3nt: TGCAGCGTTGGTCAGGGAAACACCGGGGAGCTGTTTTTT; CDR3aa: CSVGQGNTGELFF
j_gene: TRBJ2-1; v_gene: TRBV4-3; d_gene: TRBD2; abundance: -; CDR3nt: TGCGCCAGCAGCCCACCACCGGGACTAGCGGGTGAGCAGTTCTTC; CDR3aa: CASSPPPGLAGEQFF
j_gene: TRBJ2-1; v_gene: TRBV19; d_gene: TRBD2; abundance: -; CDR3nt: TGTGCCAGTAGTACGGGACTAGCGGTATACAATGAGCAGTTCTTC; CDR3aa: CASSTGLAVYNEQFF
j_gene: TRBJ1-1; v_gene: TRBV6-6; d_gene: TRBD1; abundance: -; CDR3nt: TGTGCCAGCAGAAGCGCCGGGACAGGGGGAATCGAAGCTTTCTTT; CDR3aa: CASRSAGTGGIEAFF
j_gene: TRBJ1-4; v_gene: TRBV7-9; d_gene: -; abundance: -; CDR3nt: TGTGCCAGCAGCCCCCCGGGACACCCGACGGGCACTAATGAAAAACTGTTTTTT; CDR3aa: CASSPPGHPTGTNEKLFF
j_gene: TRBJ2-1; v_gene: TRBV28; d_gene: -; abundance: once; CDR3nt: TGTGCCAGCACCACCGGGGGATTGAACTACAATGAGCAGTTCTTC; CDR3aa: CASTTGGLNYNEQFF
j_gene: TRBJ2-3; v_gene: TRBV7-9; d_gene: -; abundance: -; CDR3nt: TGTGCCAGCAGCTTTACGGGTTCTAGCACAGATACGCAGTATTTT; CDR3aa: CASSFTGSSTDTQYF
j_gene: TRBJ1-5; v_gene: TRBV10-3; d_gene: -; abundance: -; CDR3nt: TGTGCCATCAAGCAAGGGGCGGAGGGGCAGCCCCAGCATTTT; CDR3aa: CAIKQGAEGQPQHF
j_gene: TRBJ2-1; v_gene: TRBV5-4; d_gene: TRBD2; abundance: few; CDR3nt: TGTGCCAGCACGTCCGGGACTAGCGGCTACAATGAGCAGTTCTTC; CDR3aa: CASTSGTSGYNEQFF
j_gene: TRBJ1-2; v_gene: TRBV2; d_gene: TRBD1; abundance: -; CDR3nt: TGTGCCAGCAGGACAACAGGGGGGAATTATGGCTACACCTTC; CDR3aa: CASRTTGGNYGYTF
j_gene: TRBJ2-3; v_gene: TRBV7-8; d_gene: -; abundance: -; CDR3nt: TGTGCCAGCAGCCCACTACAGGGAACAGATACGCAGTATTTT; CDR3aa: CASSPLQGTDTQYF
j_gene: TRBJ2-5; v_gene: TRBV11-3; d_gene: TRBD2; abundance: -; CDR3nt: TGTGCCAGCAGCCGGGGACTAGCGGGAGATGAGACCCAGTACTTC; CDR3aa: CASSRGLAGDETQYF
j_gene: TRBJ2-1; v_gene: TRBV9; d_gene: -; abundance: -; CDR3nt: TGTGCCAGCAGCGAGCAGGGGAGTAACTACAATGAGCAGTTCTTC; CDR3aa: CASSEQGSNYNEQFF
j_gene: TRBJ2-1; v_gene: TRBV7-2; d_gene: TRBD1; abundance: -; CDR3nt: TGTGCCAGCAGCCTCGCACAGGGGGAGTACGGTGAGCAGTTCTTC; CDR3aa: CASSLAQGEYGEQFF
j_gene: TRBJ1-1; v_gene: TRBV27; d_gene: -; abundance: -; CDR3nt: TGTGCCAGCAGTTGGTCAAAGAGCACTGAAGCTTTCTTT; CDR3aa: CASSWSKSTEAFF
j_gene: TRBJ2-1; v_gene: TRBV9; d_gene: TRBD2; abundance: -; CDR3nt: TGTGCCAGCAGCCCCCCTAGCGGGGGCTCCTACAATGAGCAGTTCTTC; CDR3aa: CASSPPSGGSYNEQFF
j_gene: TRBJ1-2; v_gene: TRBV27; d_gene: TRBD1; abundance: -; CDR3nt: TGTGCCAGCAGTGGCAGGGACAGGGGGAACTATGGCTACACCTTC; CDR3aa: CASSGRDRGNYGYTF
j_gene: TRBJ1-6; v_gene: TRBV19; d_gene: -; abundance: -; CDR3nt: TGTGCCAGTAGTATGACGGACCAGGGGACCTATAATTCACCCCTCCACTTT; CDR3aa: CASSMTDQGTYNSPLHF
j_gene: TRBJ2-3; v_gene: TRBV10-3; d_gene: TRBD2; abundance: -; CDR3nt: TGTGCCATCAGGGCCGGACTAGCGGGAGGGCCAACAAACGCAGATACGCAGTATTTT; CDR3aa: CAIRAGLAGGPTNADTQYF
j_gene: TRBJ1-6; v_gene: TRBV9; d_gene: -; abundance: -; CDR3nt: TGTGCCAGCAGCGTAGTCGGGGATTCACCCCTCCACTTT; CDR3aa: CASSVVGDSPLHF
j_gene: TRBJ2-3; v_gene: TRBV6-2/TRBV6-3; d_gene: TRBD1; abundance: -; CDR3nt: TGTGCCAGCAGCGAGGGGGCCTCCACGTACACAGATACGCAGTATTTT; CDR3aa: CASSEGASTYTDTQYF
j_gene: TRBJ2-3; v_gene: TRBV4-3; d_gene: TRBD2; abundance: -; CDR3nt: TGCGCCAGCAGCCCTCATGGACTAGCGGGATGGACAGATACGCAGTATTTT; CDR3aa: CASSPHGLAGWTDTQYF
j_gene: TRBJ1-1; v_gene: TRBV7-2; d_gene: -; abundance: -; CDR3nt: TGTGCCAGCAGCCCATCGAACACTGAAGCTTTCTTT; CDR3aa: CASSPSNTEAFF
j_gene: TRBJ2-1; v_gene: TRBV24-1; d_gene: -; abundance: -; CDR3nt: TGTGCCACCAGTGATTCGGACGGGGGCTACAATGAGCAGTTCTTC; CDR3aa: CATSDSDGGYNEQFF
j_gene: TRBJ2-7; v_gene: TRBV4-3; d_gene: TRBD1; abundance: -; CDR3nt: TGCGCCAGCAGCCAAGTGACAGGGCCCTACGAGCAGTACTTC; CDR3aa: CASSQVTGPYEQYF
j_gene: TRBJ2-2; v_gene: TRBV7-3; d_gene: -; abundance: -; CDR3nt: TGTGCAGCCGGGTGGTGGGACACCGGGGAGCTGTTTTTT; CDR3aa: CAAGWWDTGELFF
j_gene: TRBJ2-1; v_gene: TRBV7-3; d_gene: TRBD2; abundance: -; CDR3nt: TGTGCCAGCAGCTACGTCAAGCGGGGGACGGATGAGCAGTTCTTC; CDR3aa: CASSYVKRGTDEQFF
j_gene: TRBJ2-7; v_gene: TRBV18; d_gene: -; abundance: few; CDR3nt: TGTGCCAGCTCGCTACAACAGGCCTCCTACGAGCAGTACTTC; CDR3aa: CASSLQQASYEQYF
j_gene: TRBJ1-6; v_gene: TRBV6-6; d_gene: TRBD1; abundance: few; CDR3nt: TGTGCCAGCAGTCCAAGGGACAGGCAGAGCTCCTATAATTCACCCCTCCACTTT; CDR3aa: CASSPRDRQSSYNSPLHF
j_gene: TRBJ1-6; v_gene: TRBV7-8; d_gene: -; abundance: -; CDR3nt: TGTGCCAGCAGCTTATTAACAGTAGGCTCCTATAATTCACCCCTCCACTTT; CDR3aa: CASSLLTVGSYNSPLHF
j_gene: TRBJ2-1; v_gene: TRBV4-2; d_gene: TRBD1; abundance: -; CDR3nt: TGTGCCAGCAGCCCCCAAGGGGGCCCCTACAATGAGCAGTTCTTC; CDR3aa: CASSPQGGPYNEQFF
j_gene: TRBJ1-1; v_gene: TRBV3-1/TRBV3-2; d_gene: -; abundance: -; CDR3nt: TGTGCCAGCAGCTACCAAGTAGAGGGGGATGAAGCTTTCTTT; CDR3aa: CASSYQVEGDEAFF
j_gene: TRBJ1-1; v_gene: TRBV6-5; d_gene: TRBD1; abundance: -; CDR3nt: TGTGCCAGCAATTTCTTAGGGGGCGCGGGGGAAGCTTTCTTT; CDR3aa: CASNFLGGAGEAFF
j_gene: TRBJ2-3; v_gene: TRBV27; d_gene: -; abundance: -; CDR3nt: TGTGCCAGCAGTCCCCGGGCAGGGCGTCCGGATACGCAGTATTTT; CDR3aa: CASSPRAGRPDTQYF
j_gene: TRBJ2-3; v_gene: TRBV2; d_gene: -; abundance: -; CDR3nt: TGTGCCAGCAGTGAAGCGCCGGCGCAGTATTTT; CDR3aa: CASSEAPAQYF
j_gene: TRBJ1-1; v_gene: TRBV19; d_gene: -; abundance: -; CDR3nt: TGTGCCAGTAGTATAATTTTCTCAGGAATGAACACTGAAGCTTTCTTT; CDR3aa: CASSIIFSGMNTEAFF
j_gene: TRBJ2-3; v_gene: TRBV9; d_gene: -; abundance: once; CDR3nt: TGTGCCAGCAGCCCTACGGAAGGGGCAGATACGCAGTATTTT; CDR3aa: CASSPTEGADTQYF
j_gene: TRBJ2-7; v_gene: TRBV9; d_gene: -; abundance: -; CDR3nt: TGTGCCAGCAGCGTAAGTGGGACAAGCTCCTACGAGCAGTACTTC; CDR3aa: CASSVSGTSSYEQYF
j_gene: TRBJ1-6; v_gene: TRBV7-2; d_gene: -; abundance: -; CDR3nt: TGTGCCAGCAGTCTGGGCGTCGGGAGCTCCTATAATTCACCCCTCCACTTT; CDR3aa: CASSLGVGSSYNSPLHF
j_gene: TRBJ1-1; v_gene: TRBV5-1; d_gene: -; abundance: -; CDR3nt: TGCGCCAGCAGCCTCGGGTCTCCGAACACTGAAGCTTTCTTT; CDR3aa: CASSLGSPNTEAFF